The clone carrying this T cell receptor beta chain was detected a few times. Its antigen is undetermined. This sample stems from a study of T-cell memory formation after mild COVID-19. cDNA libraries for TCR alpha and TCR beta, carrying sample barcodes and UMIs, came from 5'RACE with constant-segment primers. TCRdb reprocessed the 5' RACE reads via MiXCR and lists one record per CDR3 protein. The sample lists roughly 620,000 distinct CDR3 sequences; 15% to 20% were seen once. The trim removed 8 bases at V and 0 bases at J, leaving 3 bases unmatched. The CDR3 is made up of 14 amino acids. Germline loops: CDR1 PRHDT, CDR2 FYEKMQ (reference sequence). Points from the study as a whole: Second-wave clones reaching peak frequency on day 37 lacked confirmed SARS-CoV-2 specificity. Cross-reactive memory apparently joined, as some responding clones appeared in pre-infection memory. Among clones contracting day 15 to 85, CD4/CD8 was balanced, whereas later expanders leaned CD4+.

This chain joins TRBV13 and TRBJ2-2; 7 bases line up with TRBD1. Material for sequencing was PBMCs or a T cell subset sorted from them (not recorded which). The clonotype originates from an adult woman who had mild COVID-19 (a few samples of this study predate the infection). Cell type and time point are not known. CDR3 coding DNA: TGTGCCAGCGGGACAGTATCGAACACCGGGGAGCTGTTTTTT. Translation: CASGTVSNTGELFF.